This T cell receptor beta chain comes out of a study of Graves' ophthalmopathy and Graves' hyperthyroidism. Germline-derived CDR1 and CDR2 are SGHAT and FQNNGV. The CDR3 has 10 residues if both end residues are counted. In regard to this clonotype: What it binds is unknown. The conserved phenylalanine or tryptophan is not found at the CDR3 terminus, so this likely reflects a read error. The limits of the CDR3 on the DNA are not certain, so only TCRdb's listed CDR3 is given.

The authors amplified TCR beta CDR3 regions from RNA transcripts. An opening RT-PCR round employed HTBI primers and preceded a second-round multiplex PCR. Each CDR3 protein is one row after TCRdb ran MiXCR on the multiplex PCR reads. The profile shows about 1.1 million distinct CDR3 sequences, about 36% of them singletons. Study outcomes and limitations: Using 13 signatures, a model distinguished ophthalmopathy from stable hyperthyroidism, reaching just under 90% sensitivity and 80% to 83% specificity. Ophthalmopathy progression predictions by the model showed nearly 75% specificity and 70.59% sensitivity. Most thyroid clonotypes with frequency above 0.001 were detected in blood too.

J is TRBJ2-6 and V is TRBV11-2. This sequence originates from an adult man with Graves' hyperthyroidism. The specimen was peripheral blood or thyroid tissue (not recorded which). CDR3 residues: CASSPIGVST.